This entry lists 7 T cell receptor beta chains sequenced from one sample in a study of blood T cell repertoires in COVID-19. Some clones are missing from TCRdb's copy, which holds only in-frame ones; the method was immunoSEQ multiplex PCR. The table shows about 360,000 clones, with 88% occurring only once. The sequenced material came from PBMCs or T cells enriched from blood (not recorded which). The origin of the receptors is a woman between 40 and 50 years old with acute COVID-19.

The chain links TRBV19 to TRBJ1-2; no firm D call. Trimming removed 6 bases from V and 6 bases from J, with 5 bases in between. The germline V gene has CDR1 LNHDA and CDR2 SQIVND (reference sequence). This CDR3 has 10 residues. CDR3 sequence reads: CASSRNGYTF. As DNA, the CDR3 is TGTGCCAGTAGCCGTAATGGCTACACCTTC.

V usage is TRBV2 and J usage is TRBJ1-6; 10 positions match TRBD1. This CDR3 is 14 amino acids long. Per the germline V gene, CDR1 is SNHLY and CDR2 is FYNNEI. V gave up 5 bases and J gave up 11 bases; unmatched junction bases: 6. The chain's CDR3 is CASSSDRGRPPLHF. The CDR3 DNA sequence: TGTGCCAGCAGTTCTGACAGGGGGCGTCCACCCCTCCACTTT.

The chain employs TRBV4-2 and TRBJ1-1; D is possibly TRBD1 (5 bases). CDR3 length equals 16 residues. From germline, CDR1 is LGHNA and CDR2 YNFKEQ. Trimming removed 2 bases from V and 1 base from J, with 14 bases in between. In nucleotides, the CDR3 is TGTGCCAGCAGCCAAAGGTGGGCCAGGGCGAACACTGAAGCTTTCTTT. It is translated as CASSQRWARANTEAFF.

The chain links TRBV9 to TRBJ1-3; tentatively, D is TRBD1 (5 bases). This CDR3 spans 17 amino acids. In germline, CDR1 is SGDLS, CDR2 YYNGEE. V was pared by 4 bases and J by 0 bases, with 17 bases between. The CDR3 protein is CASSPARVRDSGNTIYF. In nucleotides, the CDR3 is TGTGCCAGCAGCCCCGCACGGGTCAGGGACTCTGGAAACACCATATATTTT.

J is TRBJ1-2 and V is TRBV6-2 or TRBV6-3; 11 bases align to TRBD1. CDR1 is MNHEY, CDR2 SVGEGT, per germline. V lost 2 bases, J lost 7 bases, and 12 bases stayed unmatched. The length of the CDR3 is 17 residues. The CDR3 loop is CASSYEGQGGPRGGYTF. The CDR3 coding sequence is TGTGCCAGCAGTTACGAGGGACAGGGGGGCCCACGGGGTGGCTACACCTTC.

J is TRBJ1-1 and V is TRBV2; no firm D call. The V end lost 7 bases, the J end lost 8 bases, and 17 bases lay between the germline ends. The germline gives CDR1 SNHLY, CDR2 FYNNEI. CDR3 size: 13 residues. The CDR3 coding sequence is TGTGCCAGCACCACCGGAGGGCACGGAGAAGCTTTCTTT. Translating gives CASTTGGHGEAFF.

The chain couples TRBV4-1 to TRBJ1-2; no clear D. V gave up 2 bases and J gave up 0 bases, with 7 bases separating them. The CDR3 totals 14 residues. CDR1 and CDR2 from the germline V gene are MGHRA and YSYEKL. CDR3 nucleotides: TGCGCCAGCAGCCAACCCCCGGCTAACTATGGCTACACCTTC. Protein product: CASSQPPANYGYTF.